What follows are 9 T cell receptor beta chains derived from one specimen sequenced in a study of shared T cell receptors in the human thymus. Assay used: immunoSEQ multiplex PCR; TCRdb lists only in-frame clones, some missing. Counted here are under 450,000 clones, roughly 94% occurring once; the ten biggest clones make up about 0.02%. Sequencing input: thymocytes. The receptors stem from a human donor.

This clone was recorded a few times. This chain connects TRBV30 to TRBJ1-5, with 7 bases aligning to TRBD1. The J segment lost 3 bases and the V segment lost 1 base, leaving 6 bases of the junction unmatched. Germline-derived CDR1 and CDR2 are GTSNPN and SVGIG (reference sequence). The CDR3 is made up of 15 amino acids. The CDR3 DNA is TGTGCCTGGAGTGAGACGACAGGGCTCAATCAGCCCCAGCATTTT. Protein sequence: CAWSETTGLNQPQHF.

The V gene is TRBV4-1, the J gene TRBJ2-7; D unresolved. The V and J ends lost 0 bases and 5 bases respectively, with 5 bases between them. CDR3 length: 12 residues. Germline-derived CDR1 and CDR2 are MGHRA and YSYEKL. The CDR3 bases are TGCGCCAGCAGCCAAGAAGGCGACGAGCAGTACTTC. This sequence encodes CASSQEGDEQYF.

This rearrangement joins TRBV30 to TRBJ1-1, with D uncertain. V was pared by 4 bases and J by 4 bases, with 10 bases between. The germline V gene has CDR1 GTSNPN and CDR2 SVGIG (reference sequence). The CDR3 has 12 amino acids. The CDR3 reads CAWTVDGTEAFF. In DNA, the CDR3 is TGTGCCTGGACGGTGGACGGCACTGAAGCTTTCTTT. Full variable domain (remainder filled in from reference TRBV30 and TRBJ1-1): SQTIHQWPATLVQPVGSPLSLECTVEGTSNPNLYWYRQAAGRGLQLLFYSVGIGQISSEVPQNLSASRPQDRQFILSSKKLLLSDSGFYLCAWTVDGTEAFFGQGTRLTVV.

This chain connects TRBV18 to TRBJ2-7, with 11 bases aligning to TRBD1. Per germline, CDR1 KGHSH and CDR2 LQKENI. V was clipped by 6 bases and J by 3 bases; unmatched bases: 7. The CDR3 has 15 amino acids. The CDR3 region is CASSQDRGLFYEQYF. The CDR3 DNA reads TGTGCCAGCTCCCAGGACAGGGGGCTGTTCTACGAGCAGTACTTC.

J is TRBJ2-3 and V is TRBV7-6; 10 bases are a match to TRBD1. CDR3 length: 21 amino acids. CDR1 and CDR2 (germline): SGHVS, FNYEAQ. Trimming removed 4 bases from V and 1 base from J; junction bases left unmatched: 20. CDR3 protein: CASSYYRPGQGSMLGTDTQYF. The CDR3 DNA is TGTGCCAGCAGCTATTACCGCCCGGGACAGGGGTCGATGTTAGGCACAGATACGCAGTATTTT.

This rearrangement joins TRBV19 to TRBJ2-1; unclear D gene. The CDR3 extends over 11 amino acids. Germline V gene data show CDR1 as LNHDA and CDR2 as SQIVND (reference sequence). Deletions cut 7 bases from V and 7 bases from J, with 8 bases between. The CDR3 sequence: CASTNMNEQFF. In nucleotides, the CDR3 is TGTGCCAGTACTAATATGAATGAGCAGTTCTTC. The full variable domain, with the rest looked up from reference TRBV19 and TRBJ2-1, is DGGITQSPKYLFRKEGQNVTLSCEQNLNHDAMYWYRQDPGQGLRLIYYSQIVNDFQKGDIAEGYSVSREKKESFPLTVTSAQKNPTAFYLCASTNMNEQFFGPGTRLTVL.

The V and J genes are TRBV5-4 and TRBJ2-7; 8 bases agree with TRBD2. This CDR3 spans 17 amino acids. V gave up 6 bases and J gave up 2 bases; unmatched junction bases: 16. Germline assignment: CDR1 SGHNT and CDR2 YYREEE (reference sequence). The chain's CDR3 is CASNGGGTRKNPYEQYF. As DNA, the CDR3 is TGTGCCAGCAACGGTGGGGGGACTAGAAAAAATCCCTACGAGCAGTACTTC.

The gene calls are TRBV19 and TRBJ2-7; D is unclear. Trimming pared 3 bases from V and 3 bases from J, leaving 9 bases between. Germline-derived CDR1 and CDR2 are LNHDA and SQIVND (reference sequence). This CDR3 has 13 residues. For the CDR3, the DNA is TGTGCCAGTAGTATTAGGAAGGGCTACGAGCAGTACTTC. This translates into CASSIRKGYEQYF.

The gene calls are TRBV11-1 and TRBJ1-2; 7 bases match TRBD1. Unmatched junction bases numbered 10, after V lost 4 bases and J lost 8 bases. Germline CDR1 and CDR2: SGHAT and FQDESV (reference sequence). This CDR3 has 14 amino acids. The CDR3 here is CASSSGGTVKGYTF. In DNA, the CDR3 is TGTGCCAGCAGCTCTGGGGGGACAGTAAAAGGCTACACCTTC.